This T cell receptor beta chain stems from a study of shared clonotypes between healthy human individuals. Some clones are missing from TCRdb's copy, which holds only in-frame ones; the method was immunoSEQ multiplex PCR. This sample carries about 2.1 million clones, roughly 93% of them seen once, and the ten largest clones take approximately 1.6%. The naive CD8 fraction comprised CD45RO-negative cells positively selected for CCR7 and excluded terminally differentiated effector memory CD45RA+ cells. None of the donors, who were healthy HIV-negative adults, had recently had acute infections or vaccinations. With 2 bases removed from V and 12 bases from J, the gap between germline ends came to 11 bases. The CDR3 spans 12 residues. CDR1 is SEHNR, CDR2 FQNEAQ, per germline (reference sequence).

Specimen: naive CD8+ T cells from PBMCs. This receptor was obtained from a man between 18 and 35 years old in good health. Some clones in this sample may be carry-over from other donors' samples. This sequence joins TRBV7-9 and TRBJ2-1; D is unclear. CDR3 bases: TGTGCCAGCAGCTTAAATCCGATTGGGCAGTTCTTC. Encoded protein: CASSLNPIGQFF.